This TCR beta chain comes out of a study of cytomegalovirus exposure and HLA in healthy donors. General observations from the study: Productive rates of about 90% or about 30% were seen for most TCR beta V segments in an earlier analysis. Further analysis, carried out later, found HLA-associated TCR beta chains more clonally expanded than equally common other chains.

The CDR3 is made up of 15 amino acids. J gave up 1 base and V 6 bases, and 4 bases lay outside the gene matches. CDR1 MNHEY and CDR2 SVGAGI come from the germline V gene. This clone was observed a few times. Antigen: not known. PCR was performed using 60 Vbeta and 13 Jbeta primers. Sequencing used immunoSEQ multiplex PCR; TCRdb keeps in-frame clones, though not all of them. The sample has around 130,000 clones, 75% seen once; the top ten hold roughly 3%. The sequence derives from a woman in her forties in good health and CMV-seropositive. Sequenced material: PBMCs. The rearrangement joins TRBV6-5 to TRBJ1-1, with 11 bases that match TRBD1. The CDR3 protein is CASRGQGAGNTEAFF. The CDR3 DNA sequence: TGTGCCAGCAGAGGACAGGGGGCAGGGAACACTGAAGCTTTCTTT.